What follows is one T cell receptor beta chain and its context. What it recognizes is unknown. The data were obtained in a study of cytomegalovirus exposure and HLA in healthy donors. Whole-study findings and limits: An observed cluster of highly shared sequence variants was recorded as a likely sequencing artifact. High specificity and sensitivity for cytomegalovirus status were reported for the classifier.

This PCR relied on a set of 60 Vbeta primers and 13 Jbeta primers. Assay: immunoSEQ multiplex PCR; the TCRdb copy retains only in-frame clones and omits some. The sample holds fewer than 250,000 clones; around 76% are singletons and the top ten take approximately 0.63%. CDR3 length: 13 amino acids. V shed 2 bases and J 9 bases; nucleotides not matched to a gene: 7. The germline gives CDR1 SQVTM, CDR2 ANQGSEA. The sample comprised PBMCs. The origin of this receptor is a man between 18 and 35 years old in good health and CMV-seronegative. The gene calls are TRBV29-1 and TRBJ2-5, with 9 bases that match TRBD2. The CDR3 nucleotides are TGCAGCGTTGAAAGCGGGAGGTACGCGGCCCAGTACTTC. This sequence encodes CSVESGRYAAQYF.